Listed below are T cell receptor beta chains from one sample, sequenced in a study of T-cell memory formation after mild COVID-19. TCRdb re-called the 5' RACE reads with MiXCR, one entry per CDR3 protein. The repertoire has about 320,000 distinct CDR3 sequences, approximately 14% of them found once; the top ten carry roughly a fifth. Sequenced: PBMCs or a T cell subset sorted from them (not recorded which). These receptors originate from a man between 18 and 29 years old who had mild COVID-19 (a few samples of this study predate the infection). Cell type and time point are not known. Both conserved end residues are part of each CDR3. The order of the fields is CDR3 length, clone size, V gene, D gene, J gene, CDR3 protein, CDR3 DNA. A D gene is named only where the DNA matches it firmly. Rows give clone size only sometimes, using once, few, many, or a class for an expanded clone.

14,once,TRBV5-1,-,TRBJ2-4,CASSFSGGEDIQYF,TGCGCCAGCAGCTTTTCGGGGGGCGAGGACATTCAGTACTTC
15,-,TRBV29-1,-,TRBJ1-2,CSVDGTGRGVYGYTF,TGCAGCGTTGATGGTACGGGTCGAGGGGTTTATGGCTACACCTTC
14,many,TRBV2,TRBD1,TRBJ2-3,CASSMTGITDTQYF,TGTGCCAGCAGCATGACAGGGATCACAGATACGCAGTATTTT
13,few,TRBV29-1,-,TRBJ1-1,CSVEDGWATEAFF,TGCAGCGTTGAAGATGGATGGGCCACTGAAGCTTTCTTT
12,many,TRBV15,-,TRBJ2-5,CATAEGGETQYF,TGTGCCACCGCGGAGGGAGGAGAGACCCAGTACTTC
14,few,TRBV5-1,TRBD1,TRBJ2-5,CASGGQGASETQYF,TGCGCCAGCGGCGGACAGGGGGCATCAGAGACCCAGTACTTC
15,-,TRBV5-1,-,TRBJ2-3,CASSPMPGTADTQYF,TGCGCCAGCAGTCCGATGCCCGGGACCGCAGATACGCAGTATTTT
14,few,TRBV5-1,-,TRBJ2-3,CASSHQGSPDTQYF,TGCGCCAGCAGCCACCAAGGGAGCCCAGATACGCAGTATTTT
15,many,TRBV4-1,TRBD2,TRBJ2-5,CASSRGLLARETQYF,TGCGCCAGCAGCCGCGGCCTACTAGCGAGAGAGACCCAGTACTTC
16,few,TRBV28,TRBD1,TRBJ2-5,CASSLGQGVGQETQYF,TGTGCCAGCAGTTTGGGACAGGGGGTCGGGCAAGAGACCCAGTACTTC
14,-,TRBV10-3,TRBD2,TRBJ2-5,CAISPTSGQETQYF,TGTGCCATCAGCCCGACTAGCGGACAAGAGACCCAGTACTTC
18,few,TRBV10-3,TRBD1,TRBJ2-1,CATEGGRGRLGGVNEQFF,TGTGCCACCGAAGGCGGCAGGGGGCGCTTGGGCGGCGTGAATGAGCAGTTCTTC
13,-,TRBV6-5,TRBD1,TRBJ1-2,CASSGRGKDGYTF,TGTGCCAGCAGTGGCAGGGGGAAGGATGGCTACACCTTC
13,-,TRBV18,-,TRBJ1-1,CASSPPHGSEAFF,TGTGCCAGCTCACCACCGCATGGCAGTGAAGCTTTCTTT
13,-,TRBV20-1,TRBD1,TRBJ1-2,CSAPRQGARGYTF,TGCAGTGCTCCTCGACAGGGGGCGCGTGGCTACACCTTC
15,few,TRBV10-3,-,TRBJ2-3,CAISDRARLTDTQYF,TGTGCCATCAGTGACAGGGCGAGACTCACAGATACGCAGTATTTT
12,-,TRBV30,-,TRBJ2-7,CAWDRADYEQYF,TGTGCCTGGGACAGAGCAGACTACGAGCAGTACTTC
14,-,TRBV5-1,-,TRBJ1-4,CASSLPDRNEKLFF,TGCGCCAGCAGCTTACCGGACAGAAATGAAAAACTGTTTTTT
16,-,TRBV14,-,TRBJ1-1,CASSQGKQAGDTEAFF,TGTGCCAGCAGCCAAGGGAAACAGGCGGGGGACACTGAAGCTTTCTTT
15,-,TRBV29-1,TRBD2,TRBJ2-5,CSVESRGGYQETQYF,TGCAGCGTTGAATCGCGGGGGGGTTACCAAGAGACCCAGTACTTC
13,few,TRBV21-1,-,TRBJ1-2,CASRRDGIGGYTF,TGTGCCAGCAGACGGGACGGGATTGGGGGCTACACCTTC
15,many,TRBV4-2,-,TRBJ2-3,CASSQDPTHGDTQYF,TGTGCCAGCAGCCAAGATCCAACCCACGGAGATACGCAGTATTTT
15,few,TRBV14,-,TRBJ2-7,CASSQLIGTRSEQYF,TGTGCCAGCAGCCAGCTCATAGGGACTCGTAGCGAGCAGTACTTC
14,-,TRBV30,-,TRBJ2-1,CAWTTGIAYNEQFF,TGTGCCTGGACTACAGGGATCGCCTACAATGAGCAGTTCTTC
16,few,TRBV3-1,-,TRBJ1-1,CASSQDGQLRNTEAFF,TGTGCCAGCAGCCAAGATGGTCAGTTAAGGAACACTGAAGCTTTCTTT
13,few,TRBV9,TRBD2,TRBJ2-5,CASSGTSPGTQYF,TGTGCCAGCAGCGGGACTAGCCCAGGGACCCAGTACTTC
15,few,TRBV7-8,TRBD2,TRBJ2-3,CASSSAGGITDTQYF,TGTGCCAGCAGCTCAGCGGGGGGGATCACAGATACGCAGTATTTT
12,few,TRBV5-1,-,TRBJ2-1,CASSLHTNEQFF,TGCGCCAGCAGCTTGCATACCAATGAGCAGTTCTTC
16,-,TRBV6-5,-,TRBJ2-7,CASSSPLAGALSEQYF,TGTGCCAGCAGTTCTCCGCTGGCAGGGGCTTTAAGCGAGCAGTACTTC
13,few,TRBV6-1,-,TRBJ1-6,CASSPRIDSPLHF,TGTGCCAGCTCGCCCCGTATCGATTCACCCCTCCACTTT
11,few,TRBV12-3/TRBV12-4,-,TRBJ2-5,CASSQKGTQYF,TGTGCCAGCAGCCAGAAAGGGACCCAGTACTTC
13,few,TRBV10-3,-,TRBJ2-5,CAISEDREETQYF,TGTGCCATCAGTGAGGACAGAGAAGAGACCCAGTACTTC
15,many,TRBV7-2,TRBD1,TRBJ1-6,CASSFGQGAYSPLHF,TGTGCCAGCAGCTTCGGACAGGGAGCTTATTCACCCCTCCACTTT
17,-,TRBV12-3/TRBV12-4,TRBD2,TRBJ2-5,CASSPSNLAGVVETQYF,TGTGCCAGCAGCCCGAGCAATCTAGCGGGGGTTGTCGAGACCCAGTACTTC
14,-,TRBV5-1,TRBD1,TRBJ2-3,CASERTGSTDTQYF,TGCGCCAGCGAGAGGACAGGTAGCACAGATACGCAGTATTTT
15,-,TRBV7-2,-,TRBJ1-2,CASSLEGFTDNGYTF,TGTGCCAGCAGCTTAGAGGGATTTACTGACAATGGCTACACCTTC
15,many,TRBV12-3/TRBV12-4,-,TRBJ2-2,CASSLPTGNTGELFF,TGTGCCAGCAGTTTACCGACAGGGAACACCGGGGAGCTGTTTTTT
16,many,TRBV12-3/TRBV12-4,TRBD2,TRBJ2-1,CASSPSYGGAYNEQFF,TGTGCCAGCAGCCCTAGCTACGGGGGGGCCTACAATGAGCAGTTCTTC
17,many,TRBV7-3,TRBD2,TRBJ2-3,CASSLEGGGTFTDTQYF,TGTGCCAGCAGCTTAGAGGGCGGGGGGACCTTCACAGATACGCAGTATTTT
14,few,TRBV7-9,-,TRBJ2-5,CASRQEGREETQYF,TGTGCCAGCCGCCAGGAGGGCCGGGAAGAGACCCAGTACTTC
14,-,TRBV5-6,-,TRBJ1-2,CASSPAPEVVGYTF,TGTGCCAGCAGCCCGGCCCCGGAGGTCGTGGGCTACACCTTC
14,-,TRBV6-6,-,TRBJ1-5,CASSYSGGRQPQHF,TGTGCCAGCAGTTACTCGGGGGGCCGCCAGCCCCAGCATTTT
13,-,TRBV4-3,-,TRBJ2-2,CASSQASGGELFF,TGCGCCAGCAGCCAGGCCTCCGGGGGGGAGCTGTTTTTT
15,-,TRBV6-6,TRBD1,TRBJ2-7,CASNKQGPGLGEQYF,TGTGCCAGCAATAAACAGGGGCCGGGGTTAGGAGAGCAGTACTTC
17,-,TRBV3-1,TRBD2,TRBJ2-2,CASRDRLAGENTGELFF,TGTGCCAGCAGAGATAGACTAGCGGGGGAGAACACCGGGGAGCTGTTTTTT
13,-,TRBV5-1,-,TRBJ1-2,CASSYRENYGYTF,TGCGCCAGCAGCTACCGGGAAAACTATGGCTACACCTTC
16,few,TRBV5-1,-,TRBJ1-1,CASSLLGGTHNTEAFF,TGCGCCAGCAGCTTGTTGGGGGGGACTCATAACACTGAAGCTTTCTTT
16,-,TRBV7-9,TRBD1,TRBJ2-3,CASSRRDSPSTDTQYF,TGTGCCAGCAGCAGACGGGACAGCCCTAGCACAGATACGCAGTATTTT
16,few,TRBV7-2,-,TRBJ2-2,CASALRGLPQAGELFF,TGTGCCAGCGCACTACGGGGGTTGCCGCAGGCCGGGGAGCTGTTTTTT
15,-,TRBV18,-,TRBJ2-3,CASSPRGPVAMAQYF,TGTGCCAGCTCACCACGGGGGCCAGTCGCTATGGCGCAGTATTTT
13,few,TRBV6-1,-,TRBJ2-3,CATRGQGADTQYF,TGTGCCACCCGGGGGCAGGGGGCAGATACGCAGTATTTT
14,-,TRBV9,-,TRBJ2-1,CASSVGESYNEQFF,TGTGCCAGCAGCGTAGGGGAGTCCTACAATGAGCAGTTCTTC
14,many,TRBV7-2,-,TRBJ1-5,CASSLGGRNQPQHF,TGTGCCAGCAGCTTAGGTGGCCGGAATCAGCCCCAGCATTTT
15,few,TRBV6-5,-,TRBJ2-2,CASSYLGSVTGELFF,TGTGCCAGCAGTTACTTGGGGAGCGTCACCGGGGAGCTGTTTTTT
15,few,TRBV6-5,-,TRBJ1-1,CASSYPPRDNRGAFF,TGTGCCAGCAGTTACCCCCCCCGCGACAATCGCGGGGCTTTCTTT
16,-,TRBV4-1,-,TRBJ1-3,CASSQAAVDAGNTIYF,TGCGCCAGCAGCCAAGCCGCCGTGGATGCTGGAAACACCATATATTTT
14,-,TRBV4-1,-,TRBJ1-4,CASSQVVWDEKLFF,TGCGCCAGCAGCCAAGTAGTCTGGGATGAAAAACTGTTTTTT
16,-,TRBV12-3/TRBV12-4,TRBD1,TRBJ1-6,CASSLQRQGNGSPLHF,TGTGCCAGCAGTCTTCAAAGACAGGGGAACGGTTCACCCCTCCACTTT